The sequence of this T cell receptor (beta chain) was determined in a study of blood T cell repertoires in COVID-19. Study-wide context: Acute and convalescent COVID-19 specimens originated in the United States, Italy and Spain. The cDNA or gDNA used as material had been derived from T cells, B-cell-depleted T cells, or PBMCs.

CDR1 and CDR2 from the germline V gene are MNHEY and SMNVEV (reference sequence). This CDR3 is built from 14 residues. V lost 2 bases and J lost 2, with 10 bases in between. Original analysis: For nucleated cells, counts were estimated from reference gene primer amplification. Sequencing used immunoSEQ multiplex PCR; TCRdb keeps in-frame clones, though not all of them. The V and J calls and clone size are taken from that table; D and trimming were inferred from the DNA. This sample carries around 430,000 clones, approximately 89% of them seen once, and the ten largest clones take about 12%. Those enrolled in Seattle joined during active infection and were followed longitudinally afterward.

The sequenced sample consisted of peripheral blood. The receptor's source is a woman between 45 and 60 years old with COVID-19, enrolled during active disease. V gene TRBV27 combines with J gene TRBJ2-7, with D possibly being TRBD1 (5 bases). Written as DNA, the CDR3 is TGTGCCAGCAGTTTAGGAGCAGGGCCCTACGAGCAGTACTTC. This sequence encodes CASSLGAGPYEQYF.